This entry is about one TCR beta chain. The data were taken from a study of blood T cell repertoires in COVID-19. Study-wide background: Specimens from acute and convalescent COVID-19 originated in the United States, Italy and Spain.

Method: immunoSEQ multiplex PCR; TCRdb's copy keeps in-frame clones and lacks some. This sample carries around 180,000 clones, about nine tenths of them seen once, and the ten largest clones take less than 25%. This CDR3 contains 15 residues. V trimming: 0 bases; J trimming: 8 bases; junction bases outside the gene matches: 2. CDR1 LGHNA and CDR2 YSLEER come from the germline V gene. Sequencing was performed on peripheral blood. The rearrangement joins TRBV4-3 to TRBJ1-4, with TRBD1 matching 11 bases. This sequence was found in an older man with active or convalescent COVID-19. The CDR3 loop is CASSQEGTGGEKLFF. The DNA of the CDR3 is TGCGCCAGCAGCCAAGAAGGGACAGGGGGAGAAAAACTGTTTTTT.